This entry features one T cell receptor beta chain sequence. Its antigen is still unknown. The sample originates from a study of T cell responses to AZD1222 COVID-19 vaccine. Study-level results: A mostly white British donor set with more females was recruited, and clonal diversity was possibly underestimated. The number of AZD1222 recipients seropositive at baseline was only 5 to 7. Elevations in Spike-specific TCR breadth and depth followed administration of two AZD1222 doses.

The CDR3 loop spans 16 amino acids. Trimming removed 4 bases from V and 5 bases from J, with 20 bases in between. Germline CDR1 is MNHEY and CDR2 is SVGEGT. Using immunoSEQ multiplex PCR, the repertoire was profiled, and TCRdb retains in-frame clones only, with some absent. The sample includes about 88,000 clones, approximately 90% of them seen just once. The chain couples TRBV6-2 or TRBV6-3 to TRBJ2-5; D possibly corresponds to TRBD1 (6 bases). This clonotype originated in an adult who received the AZD1222 COVID-19 vaccine. The sample was peripheral blood, taken 28 days after the second AZD1222 dose. The CDR3 DNA is TGTGCCAGCAGTTCCGCCGGGGCAGGGGTTAGGGAGACCCAGTACTTC. Protein product: CASSSAGAGVRETQYF.